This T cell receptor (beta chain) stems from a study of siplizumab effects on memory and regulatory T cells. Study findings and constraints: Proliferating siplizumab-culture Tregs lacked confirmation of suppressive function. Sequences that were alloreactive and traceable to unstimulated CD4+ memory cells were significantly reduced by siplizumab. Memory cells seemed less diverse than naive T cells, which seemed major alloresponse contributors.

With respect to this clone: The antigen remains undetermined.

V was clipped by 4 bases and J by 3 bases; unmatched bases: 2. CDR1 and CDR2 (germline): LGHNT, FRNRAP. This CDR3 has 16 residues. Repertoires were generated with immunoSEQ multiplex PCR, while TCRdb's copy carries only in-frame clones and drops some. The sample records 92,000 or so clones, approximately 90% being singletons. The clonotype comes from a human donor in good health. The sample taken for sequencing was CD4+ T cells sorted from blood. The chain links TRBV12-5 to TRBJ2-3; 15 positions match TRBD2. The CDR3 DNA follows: TGTGCTAGTGGTTCGGGGACTAGCGGGAGGACAGATACGCAGTATTTT. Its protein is CASGSGTSGRTDTQYF.